Listed below are T cell receptor beta chains from one sample, sequenced in a study of STAT5B mutations in CD4+ large granular lymphocyte leukemia. Using immunoSEQ multiplex PCR, the repertoire was profiled, and TCRdb retains in-frame clones only, with some absent. Here the sample spans about 24,000 clones, approximately 79% being singletons. Sequencing was done on a sample of CD4+ T cells from blood buffy coats. The receptors come from a human donor in good health. Both conserved end residues are part of each CDR3. The D gene is left open where the match is weak. Rows may omit the clone size; those that give it use once, few, many or a size class.

>TRBV6-5|-|once|TRBJ1-2
TGTGCCAGCAGAAGGGATTTGTACTATGGCTACACCTTC
CASRRDLYYGYTF
>TRBV5-5|TRBD1|-|TRBJ1-2
TGTGCCAGCAGCTTGGGACAGGGGGCCGGTGGCTACACCTTC
CASSLGQGAGGYTF
>TRBV19|-|-|TRBJ2-5
TGTGCCAGTAGTATAGATCAGGGAGAGACCCAGTACTTC
CASSIDQGETQYF
>TRBV9|-|-|TRBJ2-1
TGTGCCAGCAGCGTAGAGTCCAATGAGCAGTTCTTC
CASSVESNEQFF
>TRBV4-3|-|once|TRBJ1-5
TGCGCCAGCAGCCCAGGCGCGGGGGTTGTGAATCAGCCCCAGCATTTT
CASSPGAGVVNQPQHF
>TRBV5-6|-|-|TRBJ1-1
TGTGCCAGCAGCTTGCCGGCGGACACTGAAGCTTTCTTT
CASSLPADTEAFF
>TRBV7-9|-|-|TRBJ1-5
TGTGCCAGCAGCGGAGCGGGGGGCGCCCAGCATTTT
CASSGAGGAQHF
>TRBV29-1|-|-|TRBJ2-1
TGCAGCGTGCATCTGACAGCCAATGAGCAGTTCTTC
CSVHLTANEQFF
>TRBV7-6|-|few|TRBJ2-7
TGTGCCAGCAGCTTAGACGGGGGTGGCTACGAGCAGTACTTC
CASSLDGGGYEQYF
>TRBV10-3|-|-|TRBJ2-4
TGTGCCATCGGTTCTCAGTCGGCCAAAAACATTCAGTACTTC
CAIGSQSAKNIQYF
>TRBV29-1|TRBD1|-|TRBJ2-7
TGCAGCGTCTGGGACAGACCCTACGAGCAGTACTTC
CSVWDRPYEQYF
>TRBV28|-|-|TRBJ1-4
TGTGCCAGCAGTTTAAAAGGGTTAGCAACTAATGAAAAACTGTTTTTT
CASSLKGLATNEKLFF
>TRBV28|TRBD1|-|TRBJ1-5
TGTGCCAGCAGTTTATCAGGGGGCGTTCAGCCCCAGCATTTT
CASSLSGGVQPQHF
>TRBV19|TRBD1|few|TRBJ1-5
TGTGCCAGTGGGGGACAGGTCGATCAGCCCCAGCATTTT
CASGGQVDQPQHF
>TRBV9|TRBD2|-|TRBJ2-1
TGTGCCAGCAATCCCACAGCCAGCGGGGGGACCTACAATGAGCAGTTCTTC
CASNPTASGGTYNEQFF
>TRBV18|-|-|TRBJ2-3
TGTGCCAGCACTCAGGGAGATACGCAGTATTTT
CASTQGDTQYF
>TRBV7-2|TRBD1|few|TRBJ1-1
TGTGCCAGCAGCTCCCCCCGGACAGGGAGGGACACTGAAGCTTTCTTT
CASSSPRTGRDTEAFF
>TRBV5-1|-|-|TRBJ2-7
TGCGCCAGCGCGAGGACAGCCTACGAGCAGTACTTC
CASARTAYEQYF
>TRBV6-1|-|-|TRBJ1-4
TGTGCCAGCAGTCTAACAGGGAATAATGAAAAACTGTTTTTT
CASSLTGNNEKLFF
>TRBV5-6|-|few|TRBJ1-1
TGTGCCAGCAGCTTGTGGGGGGCTGAAGCTTTCTTT
CASSLWGAEAFF
>TRBV11-3|TRBD1|-|TRBJ2-7
TGTGCCAGCAGCCCGACGACAGGGGACACCTCATACGAGCAGTACTTC
CASSPTTGDTSYEQYF
>TRBV7-8|-|-|TRBJ1-6
TGTGCCAGCAGCTTAGCGGCGGGACCCCTCCACTTT
CASSLAAGPLHF
>TRBV5-4|-|-|TRBJ2-6
TGTGCCAGCAGCTTTGACACTTACTCTGGGGCCAACGTCCTGACTTTC
CASSFDTYSGANVLTF
>TRBV28|TRBD1|once|TRBJ2-7
TGTGCCAGCAGAGCATACCGGGACAGTCTCTACGAGCAGTACTTC
CASRAYRDSLYEQYF
>TRBV11-3|-|-|TRBJ1-1
TGTGCCAGCAGCCCGGGTCAAAGGATCACTGAAGCTTTCTTT
CASSPGQRITEAFF
>TRBV10-3|TRBD1|few|TRBJ1-1
TGTGCCATCAGTGCGACAGGGGACACTGAAGCTTTCTTT
CAISATGDTEAFF
>TRBV5-8|TRBD1|-|TRBJ1-2
TGTGCCAGCAGCTTGGCGGACAGGGCAACGCTCAGCTACACCTTC
CASSLADRATLSYTF
>TRBV11-2|-|few|TRBJ2-7
TGTGCCAGCAGCTTAGTGTACGAGCAGTACTTC
CASSLVYEQYF
>TRBV9|-|-|TRBJ2-5
TGTGCCAGCAGCGTAGCTGCGGGGGCCGTAGAGACCCAGTACTTC
CASSVAAGAVETQYF
>TRBV18|TRBD2|-|TRBJ2-3
TGTGCCAGCTCACCACCGAGCGGGGGGGCGTATACGCAGTATTTT
CASSPPSGGAYTQYF
>TRBV19|TRBD1|-|TRBJ1-1
TGTGCCAGTAGGAGGGGACAGGGGCCTCGAGAAGCTTTCTTT
CASRRGQGPREAFF
>TRBV29-1|-|-|TRBJ1-2
TGCAGCGTTGTCGGACTGGGGCAGGGTGGGGCCTATGGCTACACCTTC
CSVVGLGQGGAYGYTF
>TRBV28|-|-|TRBJ2-7
TGTGCCAGCAGTCCCCGGGACAAAACCTACGAGCAGTACTTC
CASSPRDKTYEQYF
>TRBV4-1|-|-|TRBJ2-7
TGCGCCAGCAGCCAAGATGTTGGGAGGGACAGGCGCGAGCAGTACTTC
CASSQDVGRDRREQYF
>TRBV4-1|TRBD1|-|TRBJ2-7
TGCGCCAGCAGCCAAGTTGGACAGGGTTCCTACGAGCAGTACTTC
CASSQVGQGSYEQYF
>TRBV7-2|-|few|TRBJ2-3
TGTGCCAGCAGCTTAGGGTCTATCCCGGTAGATCCCACAGATACGCAGTATTTT
CASSLGSIPVDPTDTQYF
>TRBV2|-|-|TRBJ2-1
TGTGCCAGACTAGATGGCAGCGACAATGAGCAGTTCTTC
CARLDGSDNEQFF
>TRBV6-1|-|-|TRBJ2-2
TGTGCCAGCATACGGACAGTGAACACCGGGGAGCTGTTTTTT
CASIRTVNTGELFF
>TRBV4-2|TRBD2|-|TRBJ2-7
TGTGCCAGCAGCCAAGATAAGACTAGCGGGGGCTACGAGCAGTACTTC
CASSQDKTSGGYEQYF
>TRBV5-4|TRBD1|-|TRBJ1-1
TGTGCCAGCAGCTTTGGATGGACAGGGGAGAACACTGAAGCTTTCTTT
CASSFGWTGENTEAFF
>TRBV15|TRBD1|-|TRBJ2-1
TGTGCCACCAGCAGCGCCAGGACAGGGGGGAATGAGCAGTTCTTC
CATSSARTGGNEQFF
>TRBV2|-|-|TRBJ1-1
TGTGCCAGCAGTACGGACAGCTTTAACACTGAAGCTTTCTTT
CASSTDSFNTEAFF
>TRBV5-1|TRBD1|-|TRBJ2-2
TGCGCCAGCAGCTTAGGCCATGTTAGGGGACAGGGCGGAGCTACCGGGGAGCTGTTTTTT
CASSLGHVRGQGGATGELFF
>TRBV5-1|-|-|TRBJ1-3
TGCGCCAGCAGCTTGGGTGGGATGAGGAAAACTGGAAACACCATATATTTT
CASSLGGMRKTGNTIYF